This T cell receptor (beta chain) is drawn from a study of technical replicates of blood from a few donors. The assay was immunoSEQ multiplex PCR, and TCRdb's table has in-frame clones only and misses some. Counted here are around 61,000 clones, more than 75% occurring once; the ten biggest clones make up approximately 5.4%. Trimming shortened V by 5 bases and J by 3 bases, and 8 bases separated the two germline ends. This CDR3 contains 12 residues. Germline lookup yields CDR1 SGHVS and CDR2 FNYEAQ. This sequence was found in a human donor in good health. Some clones in this sample may be carry-over from other donors' samples. What was sequenced was PBMCs. The chain couples TRBV7-6 to TRBJ2-7; D may be TRBD2 (5 bases). The DNA for the CDR3 is TGTGCCAGCAGCACCGGGGACTACGAGCAGTACTTC. This translates into CASSTGDYEQYF.